These 8 T cell receptor beta chains came from one sample sequenced in a study of PD-L1 blockade in urothelial cancer. TCRdb's table, derived via immunoSEQ multiplex PCR, lists solely in-frame clones and lacks some. The sample lists more than 65,000 clones, about 85% occurring once. The specimen comprised PBMCs, sampled around atezolizumab (anti-PD-L1) treatment. The receptor set was obtained from a woman aged 70-85 years with urothelial cancer.

V is TRBV10-3 and J is TRBJ2-1; 8 nucleotides line up with TRBD2. The V segment lost 10 bases and the J segment 10 bases; nucleotides outside the gene matches: 15. CDR3 length: 14 residues. From germline, CDR1 is ENHRY and CDR2 SYGVKD. CDR3 loop: CATILAGPPGEQFF. The CDR3 bases are TGTGCCACTATTTTAGCGGGGCCCCCCGGGGAGCAGTTCTTC.

The chain employs TRBV6-1 and TRBJ2-4; D gene uncertain. CDR1 and CDR2 (germline): MNHNS, SASEGT. Trimming shortened V by 7 bases and J by 1 base, and 11 bases separated the two germline ends. This CDR3 is built from 14 residues. The CDR3 region is CASTAPGAKNIQYF. Written as DNA, the CDR3 is TGTGCCAGCACCGCCCCCGGGGCCAAAAACATTCAGTACTTC.

The chain is built from TRBV5-1 and TRBJ2-3, with 10 positions matching TRBD1. With V trimmed by 6 bases and J by 2 bases, 6 bases remained unmatched. This CDR3 spans 15 amino acids. Germline assignment: CDR1 SGHRS and CDR2 YFSETQ. CDR3 DNA: TGCGCCAGCACGACAGGGGGCCAGCCCACAGATACGCAGTATTTT. This sequence encodes CASTTGGQPTDTQYF.

This chain links TRBV10-2 with TRBJ2-7; the D gene is possibly TRBD1 (6 bases). The CDR3 totals 15 residues. In germline, CDR1 is WSHSY, CDR2 SAAADI. V lost 6 bases and J lost 4, with 19 bases in between. CDR3 region: CASRDSRILGYEQYF. The CDR3 DNA is TGCGCCAGCAGGGACAGTAGGATTCTGGGATACGAGCAGTACTTC.

This clone appeared a single time. The V gene is TRBV5-1, the J gene TRBJ2-3, with 8 bases fitting TRBD1. V lost 4 bases and J lost 2; bases outside the gene matches: 9. The CDR3 sequence is 16 residues long. Germline-derived CDR1 and CDR2 are SGHRS and YFSETQ. The CDR3 protein is CASSPKTGDFTDTQYF. In DNA, the CDR3 is TGCGCCAGCAGCCCGAAGACAGGGGACTTCACAGATACGCAGTATTTT.

The chain recombines TRBV28 with TRBJ2-3; TRBD1 agrees at 11 bases. The CDR3 length is 15 residues. Germline CDR1 reads MDHEN; CDR2 reads SYDVKM. After removal of 5 bases from V and 4 bases from J, the junction contained 5 bases not matched to a gene. The CDR3 loop reads CASSTMGQGADTQYF. CDR3 sequence (DNA): TGTGCCAGCAGTACTATGGGACAGGGGGCAGATACGCAGTATTTT.

The chain carries TRBV10-3 and TRBJ2-7; 8 positions agree with TRBD2. Germline V CDR1 and CDR2: ENHRY, SYGVKD. Losses at the gene ends were 3 bases for V and 5 bases for J; bases not matched to a gene: 18. The CDR3 has 18 residues. CDR3 nucleotide sequence: TGTGCCATCAGTGAATGGGATTATGGCCAGCGGGAGCTCCACGAGCAGTACTTC. Its translation is CAISEWDYGQRELHEQYF.

V is TRBV5-1 and J is TRBJ1-1, with 10 bases aligning to TRBD1. The CDR3 covers 17 residues. After removal of 4 bases from V and 4 bases from J, the junction contained 13 bases not matched to a gene. CDR1 is SGHRS and CDR2 is YFSETQ in the germline V gene. CDR3 DNA sequence: TGCGCCAGCAGCCCGACAGGGGGCGGCCTCTCCATCACTGAAGCTTTCTTT. Translating gives CASSPTGGGLSITEAFF.